This T cell receptor (beta chain) was identified during a study of OX40 agonist ivuxolimab in advanced cancers. Study-level background: Patients assigned to dose escalation were diagnosed with hepatocellular carcinoma, melanoma, renal cell or head and neck cancer.

Trimming removed 4 bases from V and 3 bases from J, with 16 bases in between. The CDR3 consists of 16 residues. Germline CDR1 SGHRS, CDR2 YFSETQ. Individuals having autoimmune disease history or systemic immunosuppression were not enrolled. The investigators sampled blood at baseline, at cycle 4 day 1, and at cycle 7 day 1. Generated by immunoSEQ multiplex PCR, the TCRdb table keeps only in-frame clones and is missing some. The repertoire holds 83,000 or so clones, with 80% to 90% as singletons. This sequence was found in an adult with an advanced solid tumor such as melanoma, head and neck, liver or kidney cancer. Sequencing was performed on CD4+ or CD8+ T cells sorted from blood, taken in a trial of the OX40 agonist ivuxolimab. The chain couples TRBV5-1 to TRBJ2-2; the D call may be TRBD1 or TRBD2 (7 bases each). CDR3 in DNA: TGCGCCAGCAGCCTCAACCCAGGGGGGGACACCGGGGAGCTGTTTTTT. Translating it yields CASSLNPGGDTGELFF.